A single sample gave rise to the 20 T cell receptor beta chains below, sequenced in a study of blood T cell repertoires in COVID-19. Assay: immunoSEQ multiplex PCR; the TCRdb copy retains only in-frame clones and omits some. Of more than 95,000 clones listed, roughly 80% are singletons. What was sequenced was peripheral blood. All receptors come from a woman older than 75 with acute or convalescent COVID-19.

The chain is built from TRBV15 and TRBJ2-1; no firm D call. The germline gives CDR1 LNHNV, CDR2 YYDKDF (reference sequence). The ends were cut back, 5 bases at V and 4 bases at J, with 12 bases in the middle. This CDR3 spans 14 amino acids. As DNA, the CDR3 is TGTGCCACCAGCCCCTCGTCCCGGTACAATGAGCAGTTCTTC. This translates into CATSPSSRYNEQFF.

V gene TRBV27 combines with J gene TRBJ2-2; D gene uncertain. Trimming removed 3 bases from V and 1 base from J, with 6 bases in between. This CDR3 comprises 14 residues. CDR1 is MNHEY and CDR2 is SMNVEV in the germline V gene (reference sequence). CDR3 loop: CASSFRMNTGELFF. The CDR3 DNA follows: TGTGCCAGCAGTTTCAGGATGAACACCGGGGAGCTGTTTTTT.

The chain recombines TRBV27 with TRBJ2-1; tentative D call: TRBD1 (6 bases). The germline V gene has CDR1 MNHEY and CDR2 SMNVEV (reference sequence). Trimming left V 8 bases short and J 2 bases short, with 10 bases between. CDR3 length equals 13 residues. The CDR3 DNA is TGTGCCAGCGCCCGGACAGCCTACAATGAGCAGTTCTTC. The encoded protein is CASARTAYNEQFF.

The CDR3 region is CASSSGQEETQYF. The CDR3 DNA follows: TGTGCCAGCTCAAGCGGACAGGAAGAGACCCAGTACTTC. The chain links TRBV18 to TRBJ2-5, with TRBD1 matching 7 bases. This CDR3 spans 13 amino acids. V trimming: 5 bases; J trimming: 3 bases; junction bases outside the gene matches: 3. CDR1 is KGHSH and CDR2 is LQKENI in the germline V gene.

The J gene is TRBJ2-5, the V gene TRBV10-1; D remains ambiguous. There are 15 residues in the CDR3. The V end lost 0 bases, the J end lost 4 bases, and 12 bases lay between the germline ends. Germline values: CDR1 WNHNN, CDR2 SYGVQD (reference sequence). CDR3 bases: TGCGCCAGCAGTGAGTCGAGAGCATCGGGAGAGACCCAGTACTTC. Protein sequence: CASSESRASGETQYF.

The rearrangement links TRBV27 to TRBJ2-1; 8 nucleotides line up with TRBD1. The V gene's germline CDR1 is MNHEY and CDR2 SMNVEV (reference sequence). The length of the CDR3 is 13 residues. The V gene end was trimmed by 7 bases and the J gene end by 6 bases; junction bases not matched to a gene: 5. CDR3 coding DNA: TGTGCCAGCAACCGGCAGGGGGCCAATGAGCAGTTCTTC. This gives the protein CASNRQGANEQFF.

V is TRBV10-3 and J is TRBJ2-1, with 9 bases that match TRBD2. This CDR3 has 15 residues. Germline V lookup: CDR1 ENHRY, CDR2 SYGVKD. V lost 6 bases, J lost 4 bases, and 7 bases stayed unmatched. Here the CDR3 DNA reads TGTGCCATCAGAGTGACTAGCGGAATGTACAATGAGCAGTTCTTC. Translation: CAIRVTSGMYNEQFF.

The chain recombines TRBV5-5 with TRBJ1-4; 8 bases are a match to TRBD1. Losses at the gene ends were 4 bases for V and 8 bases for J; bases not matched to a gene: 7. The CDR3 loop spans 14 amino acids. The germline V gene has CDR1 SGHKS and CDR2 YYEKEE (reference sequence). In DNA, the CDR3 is TGTGCCAGCAGCCAACAGGGGGGAGGAGAAAAACTGTTTTTT. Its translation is CASSQQGGGEKLFF. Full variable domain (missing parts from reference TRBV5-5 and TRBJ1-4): DAGVTQSPTHLIKTRGQQVTLRCSPISGHKSVSWYQQVLGQGPQFIFQYYEKEERGRGNFPDRFSARQFPNYSSELNVNALLLGDSALYLCASSQQGGGEKLFFGSGTQLSVL.

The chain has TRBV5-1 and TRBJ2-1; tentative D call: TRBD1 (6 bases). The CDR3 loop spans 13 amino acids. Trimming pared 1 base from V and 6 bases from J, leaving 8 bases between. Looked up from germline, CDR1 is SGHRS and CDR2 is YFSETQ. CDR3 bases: TGCGCCAGCAGCTTGAGGGACACCAATGAGCAGTTCTTC. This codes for CASSLRDTNEQFF.

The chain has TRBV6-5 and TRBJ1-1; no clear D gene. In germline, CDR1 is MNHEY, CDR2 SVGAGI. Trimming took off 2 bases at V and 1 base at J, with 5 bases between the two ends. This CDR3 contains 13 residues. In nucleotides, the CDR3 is TGTGCCAGCAGTTACAAGAGGAACACTGAAGCTTTCTTT. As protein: CASSYKRNTEAFF.

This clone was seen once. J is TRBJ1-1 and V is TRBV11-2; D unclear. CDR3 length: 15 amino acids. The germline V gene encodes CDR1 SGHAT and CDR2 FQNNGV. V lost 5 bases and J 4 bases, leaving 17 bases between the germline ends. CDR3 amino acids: CASSPLQWATTEAFF. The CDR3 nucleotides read TGTGCCAGCAGCCCTCTCCAGTGGGCGACCACTGAAGCTTTCTTT.

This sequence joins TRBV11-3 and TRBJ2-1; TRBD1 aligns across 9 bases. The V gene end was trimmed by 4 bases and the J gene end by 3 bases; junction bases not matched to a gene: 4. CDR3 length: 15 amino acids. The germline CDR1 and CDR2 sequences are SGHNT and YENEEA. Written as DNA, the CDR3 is TGTGCCAGCAGCTCCCGGGACAGGGTCTACAATGAGCAGTTCTTC. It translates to CASSSRDRVYNEQFF.

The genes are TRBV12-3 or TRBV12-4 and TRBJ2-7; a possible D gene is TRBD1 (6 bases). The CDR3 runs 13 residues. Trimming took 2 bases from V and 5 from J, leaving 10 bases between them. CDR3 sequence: CASSLKGDNEQYV. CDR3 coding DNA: TGTGCCAGCAGTTTAAAGGGGGACAACGAGCAGTACGTC.

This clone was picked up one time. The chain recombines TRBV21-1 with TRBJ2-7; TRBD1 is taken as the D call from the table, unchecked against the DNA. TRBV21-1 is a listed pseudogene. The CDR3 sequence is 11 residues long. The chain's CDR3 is CASSHRDEQYV. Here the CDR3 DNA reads TGTGCCAGCAGCCACAGGGACGAGCAGTACGTC.

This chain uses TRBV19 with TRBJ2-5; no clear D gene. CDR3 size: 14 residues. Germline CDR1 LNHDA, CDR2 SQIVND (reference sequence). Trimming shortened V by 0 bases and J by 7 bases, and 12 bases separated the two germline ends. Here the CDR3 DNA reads TGTGCCAGTAGTATAGAGGCAGCCCGAGGGACCCAGTACTTC. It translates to CASSIEAARGTQYF.

The CDR3 sequence is CASSTRTVVELFF. In DNA form, the CDR3 reads TGTGCCAGCAGTACTCGGACTGTCGTGGAGCTGTTTTTT. The V gene is TRBV3-1 (or the pseudogene TRBV3-2), the J gene TRBJ2-2; tentative D call: TRBD2 (5 bases). V dropped 6 bases and J dropped 10 bases, with 15 bases sitting between them. CDR3 length equals 13 residues. CDR1 and CDR2 (germline): LGHDT, YNNKEL (reference sequence).

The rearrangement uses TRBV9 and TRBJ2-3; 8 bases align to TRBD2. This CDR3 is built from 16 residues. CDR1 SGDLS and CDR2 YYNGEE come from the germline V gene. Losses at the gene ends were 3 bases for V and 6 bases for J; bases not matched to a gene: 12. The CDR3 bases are TGTGCCAGCAGCGCCCTCGGACGGGAGGGCCGCGATACGCAGTATTTT. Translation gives CASSALGREGRDTQYF.

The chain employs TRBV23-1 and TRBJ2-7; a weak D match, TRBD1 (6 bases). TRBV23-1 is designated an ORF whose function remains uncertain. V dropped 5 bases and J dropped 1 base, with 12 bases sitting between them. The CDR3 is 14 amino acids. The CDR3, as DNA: TGCGCCAGCAGTAGGCTGGACAGTTCCTACGAGCAGTACGTC. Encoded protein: CASSRLDSSYEQYV.

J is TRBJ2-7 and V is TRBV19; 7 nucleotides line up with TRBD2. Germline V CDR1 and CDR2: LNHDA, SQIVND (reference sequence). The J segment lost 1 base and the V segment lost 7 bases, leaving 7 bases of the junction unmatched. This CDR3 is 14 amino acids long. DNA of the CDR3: TGTGCCAGTAAAGAGCGGGGCCCGTCCTACGAGCAGTACTTC. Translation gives CASKERGPSYEQYF.

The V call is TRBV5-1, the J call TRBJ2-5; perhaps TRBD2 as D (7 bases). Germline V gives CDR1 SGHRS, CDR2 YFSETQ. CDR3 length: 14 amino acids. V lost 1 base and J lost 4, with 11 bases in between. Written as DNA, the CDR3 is TGCGCCAGCAGCTTGCTCGGGGGGCGAGAGACCCAGTACTTC. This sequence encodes CASSLLGGRETQYF.